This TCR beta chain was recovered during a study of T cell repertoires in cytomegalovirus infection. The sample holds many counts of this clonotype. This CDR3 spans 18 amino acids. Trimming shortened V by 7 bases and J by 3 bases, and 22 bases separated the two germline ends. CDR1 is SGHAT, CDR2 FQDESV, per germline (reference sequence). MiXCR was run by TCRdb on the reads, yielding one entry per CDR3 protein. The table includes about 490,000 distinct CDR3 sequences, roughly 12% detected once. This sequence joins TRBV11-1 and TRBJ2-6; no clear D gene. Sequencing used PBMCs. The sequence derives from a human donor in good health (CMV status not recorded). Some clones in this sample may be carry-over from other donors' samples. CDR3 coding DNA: TGTGCCAGCACCTCAGTCGGACGGCCCTCTTATGGGGCCAACGTCCTGACTTTC. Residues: CASTSVGRPSYGANVLTF.